Listed here are 20 T cell receptor beta chains from one sample, sequenced in a study of shared clonotypes between healthy human individuals (dated by TCRdb to 2020 to 2022). The library was prepared using the immunoSEQ multiplex PCR assay. TCRdb's version of the immuneACCESS table is confined to in-frame rearrangements and falls short of the full clone set. An unresolved V gene accounts for under half of the shortfall where checked; the remainder is of unknown origin. The sample yields millions of clones; around 93% were counted once. Roughly 1.8% of the sample is in the top ten clones. CD8 naive samples were CD45RO-negative cells positively selected for CCR7, giving a CD45RA+CCR7+ population that excluded TemRA cells. The sequencing sample was made of naive CD8+ T cells from PBMCs. The cell subset or site label here, explained by the study, means: CD45RA+CCR7+. The receptors here all came from a man aged 18 to 29 in good health. Some clones in this sample may be carry-over from other donors' samples.

The V gene is TRBV28, the J gene TRBJ1-2, with TRBD1 matching 8 bases. J was trimmed by 4 bases and V by 4 bases; bases with no gene match: 11. The CDR3 covers 16 residues. Germline CDR1 and CDR2: MDHEN and SYDVKM. The CDR3 sequence is CASSSPTGTGVYGYTF. The CDR3 DNA follows: TGTGCCAGCAGTTCCCCAACCGGGACAGGTGTCTATGGCTACACCTTC.

The genes are TRBV30 and TRBJ1-2, with D uncertain. The CDR3 is 12 amino acids. Per germline, CDR1 GTSNPN and CDR2 SVGIG (reference sequence). Trimming cost V 4 bases and J 8 bases, with 14 bases left between them. In DNA, the CDR3 is TGTGCCTGGACCCGCCCGGGCGAAGGCTACACCTTC. Translating gives CAWTRPGEGYTF.

The rearrangement joins TRBV7-9 to TRBJ1-2; D ambiguous. The CDR3 sequence is 16 residues long. Trimming removed 4 bases at V and 0 bases at J, with 15 bases between. CDR1 and CDR2 (germline): SEHNR, FQNEAQ (reference sequence). CDR3 loop: CASSSPDEWTNYGYTF. The CDR3 bases are TGTGCCAGCAGCTCTCCTGATGAGTGGACTAACTATGGCTACACCTTC.

This rearrangement joins TRBV10-3 to TRBJ2-2, with a weak D call TRBD2 (6 bases). The CDR3 loop spans 16 amino acids. Germline V lookup: CDR1 ENHRY, CDR2 SYGVKD. V shed 1 base and J shed 8 bases, with 17 bases lying between them. The CDR3, as DNA: TGTGCCATCAGTGAGTTGATGACGGAGGGCCCTGGGGAGCTGTTTTTT. Translating it yields CAISELMTEGPGELFF.

This clone was counted a single time. The chain has TRBV29-1 and TRBJ2-2; D gene uncertain. The CDR3 sequence is 12 residues long. V shed 6 bases and J shed 1 base, with 6 bases lying between them. Germline loops: CDR1 SQVTM, CDR2 ANQGSEA. CDR3 coding DNA: TGCAGCGTATACAAGAACACCGGGGAGCTGTTTTTT. It is translated as CSVYKNTGELFF.

The CDR3 protein is CASSYEREADTQYF. As DNA, the CDR3 is TGTGCCAGCAGTTACGAGCGGGAGGCAGATACGCAGTATTTT. J is TRBJ2-3 and V is TRBV6-5, with 9 bases aligning to TRBD2. Germline assignment: CDR1 MNHEY and CDR2 SVGAGI. The CDR3 extends over 14 amino acids. V gave up 2 bases and J gave up 4 bases; unmatched junction bases: 1.

Comment on this clone: This CDR3 is also generated by other DNA sequences in the sample. The chain is built from TRBV14 and TRBJ2-1; D gene ambiguous. CDR1 SGHDN and CDR2 FVKESK come from the germline V gene. Trimming shortened V by 1 base and J by 4 bases, and 2 bases separated the two germline ends. There are 12 residues in the CDR3. CDR3: CASSQGYNEQFF. DNA for the CDR3: TGTGCCAGCAGCCAAGGTTACAATGAGCAGTTCTTC.

The genes are TRBV5-3 and TRBJ2-5; D may be TRBD2 (7 bases). TRBV5-3 is an ORF, and what it does is uncertain. The CDR3 runs to 19 residues. Trimming stripped 3 bases from V and 6 bases from J, with 30 bases between. The CDR3 DNA reads TGTGCCAGAAGCTCCCACCAGGGGAGGGCAACCAGGGAGGCGAAGACCCAGTACTTC. Protein product: CARSSHQGRATREAKTQYF.

The chain recombines TRBV21-1 with TRBJ2-7; the D call of TRBD1 is as the table states it, not checked on the DNA. TRBV21-1 is termed a pseudogene. The CDR3 spans 12 residues. CDR3: CASSKRDNEQYF. In DNA, the CDR3 is TGTGCCAGCAGCAAGAGGGACAACGAGCAGTACTTC.

This rearrangement joins TRBV29-1 to TRBJ2-7, with TRBD2 as a possible D gene (7 bases). The CDR3 length is 13 residues. Germline assignment: CDR1 SQVTM and CDR2 ANQGSEA. Deletions cut 7 bases from V and 1 base from J, with 14 bases between. Written as DNA, the CDR3 is TGCAGCGCTGGGGGAGGGGGATCCTACGAGCAGTACTTC. Amino acids: CSAGGGGSYEQYF.

The chain recombines TRBV11-2 with TRBJ2-7, with TRBD2 matching over 11 bases. Looked up from germline, CDR1 is SGHAT and CDR2 is FQNNGV. This CDR3 has 15 amino acids. The V and J ends lost 5 bases and 5 bases, in that order; junction bases with no gene match: 8. CDR3 sequence (DNA): TGTGCCAGCAGCGTTACTAGCGGGAGTATCCACGAGCAGTACTTC. Translated: CASSVTSGSIHEQYF. Drawing the rest from reference TRBV11-2 and TRBJ2-7, the complete variable domain is EAGVAQSPRYKIIEKRQSVAFWCNPISGHATLYWYQQILGQGPKLLIQFQNNGVVDDSQLPKDRFSAERLKGVDSTLKIQPAKLEDSAVYLCASSVTSGSIHEQYFGPGTRLTVT.

The J gene is TRBJ2-5, the V gene TRBV10-3; 7 bases fit TRBD1. Per the germline V gene, CDR1 is ENHRY and CDR2 is SYGVKD. V shed 4 bases, J shed 4 bases, and the junction held 9 bases outside the gene matches. The CDR3 length is 15 residues. CDR3 coding DNA: TGTGCCATCAGTGCGCGGACAGGCCGGGTAGAGACCCAGTACTTC. Its translation: CAISARTGRVETQYF.

The chain carries TRBV1 and TRBJ2-5. TRBV1 is tagged as a pseudogene. This CDR3 is built from 13 residues. Here the CDR3 DNA reads TGCACCCCAAGGCGTCCCCAACAAGAGACCCAGTACTTC. This gives the protein CTPRRPQQETQYF.

CDR3 bases: TGTGCCAGCAGTGATCAAGGACAGTACACAGATACGCAGTATTTT. It translates to CASSDQGQYTDTQYF. The chain carries TRBV6-6 and TRBJ2-3; perhaps TRBD1 as D (6 bases). Germline assignment: CDR1 MNHNY and CDR2 SVGAGI (reference sequence). The CDR3 is 15 amino acids. Trimming took off 5 bases at V and 2 bases at J, with 14 bases between the two ends.

The V call is TRBV5-4, the J call TRBJ1-6; no clear D. Looked up from germline, CDR1 is SGHNT and CDR2 is YYREEE (reference sequence). This CDR3 has 13 residues. The CDR3 loop is CPPAWQHNSPLHF. The CDR3 DNA is TGTCCACCAGCATGGCAGCATAATTCACCCCTCCACTTT.

This clone was detected many times. The chain uses TRBV6-5 and TRBJ2-1, with D hard to call. Deletions cut 0 bases from V and 9 bases from J, with 12 bases between. The germline V gene has CDR1 MNHEY and CDR2 SVGAGI. The CDR3 sequence is 14 residues long. CDR3 in amino acids: CASSYSSGPGEQFF. DNA for the CDR3: TGTGCCAGCAGTTACTCCTCCGGTCCCGGTGAGCAGTTCTTC.

The chain links TRBV7-9 to TRBJ2-1; D is tentatively TRBD1 or TRBD2 (5 bases each). The germline V and J ends were trimmed by 1 base and 7 bases, with 14 bases remaining between them. Germline loops: CDR1 SEHNR, CDR2 FQNEAQ (reference sequence). The length of the CDR3 is 15 residues. In DNA, the CDR3 is TGTGCCAGCAGCTTAGTCGATTTCTGGGGGAATGAGCAGTTCTTC. Protein sequence: CASSLVDFWGNEQFF. Complete variable domain (other parts from reference TRBV7-9 and TRBJ2-1): DTGVSQNPRHKITKRGQNVTFRCDPISEHNRLYWYRQTLGQGPEFLTYFQNEAQLEKSRLLSDRFSAERPKGSFSTLEIQRTEQGDSAMYLCASSLVDFWGNEQFFGPGTRLTVL.

The chain recombines TRBV4-3 with TRBJ2-1; TRBD2 matches at 9 bases. Germline CDR1 and CDR2: LGHNA and YSLEER. V was pared by 1 base and J by 4 bases, with 17 bases of the junction left unmatched. The CDR3 spans 20 residues. CDR3 sequence: CASSQVFIGREGHQYNEQFF. DNA of the CDR3: TGCGCCAGCAGCCAAGTATTTATCGGGCGGGAGGGCCACCAATACAATGAGCAGTTCTTC.

The V call is TRBV28, the J call TRBJ2-1; no definite D call. The CDR3 is 15 residues long. Trimming shortened V by 9 bases and J by 1 base, and 16 bases separated the two germline ends. Germline V gene sequence: CDR1 MDHEN, CDR2 SYDVKM. CDR3 sequence: CASTPRAVSYNEQFF. CDR3 in DNA: TGTGCCAGTACTCCCCGGGCGGTATCCTACAATGAGCAGTTCTTC.

The gene calls are TRBV9 and TRBJ2-1; 12 bases are a match to TRBD2. The CDR3 runs to 15 residues. The germline gives CDR1 SGDLS, CDR2 YYNGEE. Losses at the gene ends were 0 bases for V and 6 bases for J; bases not matched to a gene: 1. The CDR3 DNA is TGTGCCAGCAGCGTAGGGACTAGCGGGGTCAATGAGCAGTTCTTC. Translated: CASSVGTSGVNEQFF.